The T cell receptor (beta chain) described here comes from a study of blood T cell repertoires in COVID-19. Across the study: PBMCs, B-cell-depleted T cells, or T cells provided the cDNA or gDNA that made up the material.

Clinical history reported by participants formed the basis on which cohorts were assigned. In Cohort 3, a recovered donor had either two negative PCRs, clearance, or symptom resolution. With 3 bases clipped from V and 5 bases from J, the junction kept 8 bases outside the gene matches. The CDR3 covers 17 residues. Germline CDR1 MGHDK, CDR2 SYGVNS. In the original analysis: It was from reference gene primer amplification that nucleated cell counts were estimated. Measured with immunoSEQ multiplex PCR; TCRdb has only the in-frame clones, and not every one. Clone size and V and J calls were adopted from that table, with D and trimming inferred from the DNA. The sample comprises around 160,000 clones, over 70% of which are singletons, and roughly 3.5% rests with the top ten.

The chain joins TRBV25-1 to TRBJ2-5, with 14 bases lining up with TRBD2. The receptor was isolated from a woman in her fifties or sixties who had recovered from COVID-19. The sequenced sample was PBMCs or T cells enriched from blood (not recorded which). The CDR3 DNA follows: TGTGCCAGCAGTGACGGTTTTTGGACTAGCGGGGGGGAGACCCAGTACTTC. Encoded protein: CASSDGFWTSGGETQYF.